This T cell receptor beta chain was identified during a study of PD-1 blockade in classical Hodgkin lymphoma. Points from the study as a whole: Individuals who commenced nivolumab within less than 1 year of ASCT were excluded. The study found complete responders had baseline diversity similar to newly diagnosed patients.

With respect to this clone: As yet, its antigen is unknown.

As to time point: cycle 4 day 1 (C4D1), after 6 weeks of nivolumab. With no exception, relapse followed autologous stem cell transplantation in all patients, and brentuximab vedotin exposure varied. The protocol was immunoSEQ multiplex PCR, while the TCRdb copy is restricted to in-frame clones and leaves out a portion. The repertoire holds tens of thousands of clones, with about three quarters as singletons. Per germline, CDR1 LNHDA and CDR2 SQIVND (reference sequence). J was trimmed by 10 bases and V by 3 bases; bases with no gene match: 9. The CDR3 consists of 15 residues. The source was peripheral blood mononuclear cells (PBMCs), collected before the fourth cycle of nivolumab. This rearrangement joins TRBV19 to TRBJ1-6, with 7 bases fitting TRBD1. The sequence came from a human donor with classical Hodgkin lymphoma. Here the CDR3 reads CASSILRRQGSPLHF. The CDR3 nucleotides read TGTGCCAGTAGTATTCTTCGCCGACAGGGATCACCCCTCCACTTT.